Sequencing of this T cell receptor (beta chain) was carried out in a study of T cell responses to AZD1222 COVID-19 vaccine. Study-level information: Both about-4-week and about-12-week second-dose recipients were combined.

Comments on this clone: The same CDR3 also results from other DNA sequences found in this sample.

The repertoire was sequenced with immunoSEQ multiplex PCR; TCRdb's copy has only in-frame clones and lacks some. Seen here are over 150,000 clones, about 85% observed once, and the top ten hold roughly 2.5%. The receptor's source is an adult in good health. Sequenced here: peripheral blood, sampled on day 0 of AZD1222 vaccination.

This CDR3 reads CASSSGRAYEQYF. The CDR3 region has the DNA TGTGCCAGCAGCTCAGGACGGGCCTACGAGCAGTACTTC. The chain employs TRBV7-9 and TRBJ2-7; no definite D call. The CDR3 is 13 residues long. The V end was cut by 4 bases, the J end by 2 bases, with 9 bases between. Germline-derived CDR1 and CDR2 are SEHNR and FQNEAQ (reference sequence).